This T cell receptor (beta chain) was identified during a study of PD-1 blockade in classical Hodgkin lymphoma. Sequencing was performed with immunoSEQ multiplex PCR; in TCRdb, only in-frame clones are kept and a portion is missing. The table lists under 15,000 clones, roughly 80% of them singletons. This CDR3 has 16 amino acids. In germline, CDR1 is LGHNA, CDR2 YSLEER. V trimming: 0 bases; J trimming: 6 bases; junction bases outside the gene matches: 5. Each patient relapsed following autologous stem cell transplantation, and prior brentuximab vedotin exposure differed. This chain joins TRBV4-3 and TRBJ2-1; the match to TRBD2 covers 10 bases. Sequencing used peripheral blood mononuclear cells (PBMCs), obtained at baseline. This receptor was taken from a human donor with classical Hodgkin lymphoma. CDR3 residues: CASSQDQRGGINEQFF. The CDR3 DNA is TGCGCCAGCAGCCAAGATCAGCGGGGGGGCATCAATGAGCAGTTCTTC.